These T cell receptor beta chains were read from a single sample in a study of blood T cell repertoires in COVID-19. Libraries were prepared by immunoSEQ multiplex PCR; TCRdb keeps only in-frame clonotypes and omits some of them. Of about 220,000 clones in the sample, roughly four fifths were seen once. The sequencing sample was made of peripheral blood. The receptors come from an older woman with COVID-19, enrolled during active disease. CDR3s include the opening cysteine and the closing phenylalanine or tryptophan. Each record gives: J gene, V gene, CDR3 protein.

>TRBJ2-1|TRBV14
CASSHLGGEQFF
>TRBJ2-7|TRBV5-1
CASSPRLAGPTEQYF
>TRBJ1-5|TRBV6-5
CAYSQGAGNQPQHF
>TRBJ1-5|TRBV2
CASSGTGGEYQPQHF
>TRBJ1-5|TRBV24-1
CATNKGQGQPQHF
>TRBJ1-5|TRBV6-5
CASSYSISGGQPRHF
>TRBJ1-2|TRBV10-3
CAISESLQGRGYTF
>TRBJ2-2|TRBV19
CASRGDRANTGELFF
>TRBJ1-2|TRBV27
CASSPARQGYGYTF
>TRBJ2-5|TRBV7-9
CASSFLGGGGETQYF
>TRBJ1-5|TRBV24-1
CATSAGDRGRFQPQHF
>TRBJ1-2|TRBV5-6
CASSLIGVGLEPSDYGYTF
>TRBJ2-2|TRBV12-3/TRBV12-4
CASTISGPGELFF
>TRBJ2-5|TRBV5-1
CASSLPSGLAAETQYF
>TRBJ1-4|TRBV28
CASVSQGYEKLFF
>TRBJ2-6|TRBV18
CASSPLQGGASGANVLTF
>TRBJ1-5|TRBV6-5
CASREGASQPQHF
>TRBJ2-7|TRBV10-3
CAITESDRGNGYEQYF
>TRBJ1-1|TRBV19
CASRTPSGRTEAFF
>TRBJ1-3|TRBV9
CASSVNGQAGNTIYF
>TRBJ2-5|TRBV15
CATSRGTGETQYF
>TRBJ2-2|TRBV2
CASSVGLGLLNTGELFF
>TRBJ1-2|TRBV19
CASSIVRADYGYTF
>TRBJ1-1|TRBV7-9
CASSLGGGTPEAFF
>TRBJ2-5|TRBV28
CASSLNSGLETQYF
>TRBJ1-3|TRBV2
CASRAGVSGNTIYF